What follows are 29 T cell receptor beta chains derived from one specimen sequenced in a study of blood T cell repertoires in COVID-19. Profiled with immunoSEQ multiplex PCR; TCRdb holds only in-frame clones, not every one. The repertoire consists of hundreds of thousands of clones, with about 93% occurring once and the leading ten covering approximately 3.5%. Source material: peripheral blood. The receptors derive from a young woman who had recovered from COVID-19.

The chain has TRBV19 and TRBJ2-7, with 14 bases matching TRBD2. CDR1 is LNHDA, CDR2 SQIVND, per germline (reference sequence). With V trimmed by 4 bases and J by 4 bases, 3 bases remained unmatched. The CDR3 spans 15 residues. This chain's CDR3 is CASSRGLAGEYEQYV. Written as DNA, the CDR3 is TGTGCCAGTAGTAGGGGACTAGCGGGAGAGTACGAGCAGTACGTC.

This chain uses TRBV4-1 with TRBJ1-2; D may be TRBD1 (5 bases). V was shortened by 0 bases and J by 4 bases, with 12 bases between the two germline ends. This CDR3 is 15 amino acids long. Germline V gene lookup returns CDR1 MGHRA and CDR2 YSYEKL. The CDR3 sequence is CASSQDHPGSYGYTF. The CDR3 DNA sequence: TGCGCCAGCAGCCAAGATCATCCAGGGTCCTATGGCTACACCTTC.

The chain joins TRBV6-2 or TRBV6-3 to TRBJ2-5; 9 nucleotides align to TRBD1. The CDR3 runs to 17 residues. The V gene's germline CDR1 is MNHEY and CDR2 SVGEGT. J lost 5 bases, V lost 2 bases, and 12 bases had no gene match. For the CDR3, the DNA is TGTGCCAGCAGTTACCCTGGGACAGGGCGGGATTGGGAGACCCAGTACTTC. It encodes CASSYPGTGRDWETQYF.

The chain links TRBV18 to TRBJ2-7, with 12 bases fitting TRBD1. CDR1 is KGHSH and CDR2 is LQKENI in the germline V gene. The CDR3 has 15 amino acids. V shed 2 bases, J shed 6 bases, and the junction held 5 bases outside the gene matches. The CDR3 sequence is CASSPMGTGGGEQYV. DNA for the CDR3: TGTGCCAGCTCACCAATGGGGACAGGGGGCGGCGAGCAGTACGTC.

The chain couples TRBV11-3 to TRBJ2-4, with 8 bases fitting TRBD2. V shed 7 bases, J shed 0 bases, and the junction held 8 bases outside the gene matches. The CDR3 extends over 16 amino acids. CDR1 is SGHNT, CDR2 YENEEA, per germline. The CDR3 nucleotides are TGTGCCAGCACCCATAGCGGGGACCTAGCCAAAAACATTCAGTACTTC. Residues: CASTHSGDLAKNIQYF.

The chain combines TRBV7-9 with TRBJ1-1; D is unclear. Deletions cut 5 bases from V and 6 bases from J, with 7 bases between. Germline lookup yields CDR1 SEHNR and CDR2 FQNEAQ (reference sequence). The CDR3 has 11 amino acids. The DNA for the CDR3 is TGTGCCAGCAGCGTAGGCGCTGAAGCTTTCTTT. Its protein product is CASSVGAEAFF.

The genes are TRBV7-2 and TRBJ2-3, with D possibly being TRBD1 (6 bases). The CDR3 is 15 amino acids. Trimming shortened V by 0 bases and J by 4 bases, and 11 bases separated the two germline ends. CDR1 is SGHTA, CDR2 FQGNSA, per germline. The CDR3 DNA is TGTGCCAGCAGCTTAGCCTCGGCAGGGGCAGATACGCAGTATTTT. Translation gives CASSLASAGADTQYF.

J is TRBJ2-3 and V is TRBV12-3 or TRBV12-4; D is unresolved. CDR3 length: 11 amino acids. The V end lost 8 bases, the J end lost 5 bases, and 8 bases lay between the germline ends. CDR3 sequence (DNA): TGTGCCAGCGGGCAATTAGATACGCAGTATTTT. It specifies CASGQLDTQYF.

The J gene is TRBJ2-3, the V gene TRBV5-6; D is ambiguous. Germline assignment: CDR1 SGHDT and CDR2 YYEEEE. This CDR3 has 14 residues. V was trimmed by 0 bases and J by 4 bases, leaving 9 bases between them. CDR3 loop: CASSLDVASDTQYF. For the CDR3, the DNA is TGTGCCAGCAGCTTGGATGTAGCCTCAGATACGCAGTATTTT.

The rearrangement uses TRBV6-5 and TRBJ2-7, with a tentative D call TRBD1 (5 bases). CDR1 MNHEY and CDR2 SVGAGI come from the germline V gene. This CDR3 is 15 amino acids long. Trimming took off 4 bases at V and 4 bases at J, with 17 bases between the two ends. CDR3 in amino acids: CASSSHRQAVYEQYV. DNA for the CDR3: TGTGCCAGCAGTTCCCACAGGCAGGCCGTATACGAGCAGTACGTC.

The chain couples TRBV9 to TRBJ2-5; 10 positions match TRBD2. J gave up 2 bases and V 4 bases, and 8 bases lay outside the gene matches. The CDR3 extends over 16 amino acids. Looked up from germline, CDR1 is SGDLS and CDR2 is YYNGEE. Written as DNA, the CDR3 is TGTGCCAGCAGCCCGAGCGGGGGGGGACAGCAAGAGACCCAGTACTTC. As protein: CASSPSGGGQQETQYF.

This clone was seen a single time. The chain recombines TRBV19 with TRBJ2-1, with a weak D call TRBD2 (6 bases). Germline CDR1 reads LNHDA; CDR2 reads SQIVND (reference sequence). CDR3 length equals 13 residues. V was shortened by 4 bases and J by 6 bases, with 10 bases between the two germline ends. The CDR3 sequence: CASSSGTGNEQFF. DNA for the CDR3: TGTGCCAGTAGTAGCGGGACTGGCAATGAGCAGTTCTTC.

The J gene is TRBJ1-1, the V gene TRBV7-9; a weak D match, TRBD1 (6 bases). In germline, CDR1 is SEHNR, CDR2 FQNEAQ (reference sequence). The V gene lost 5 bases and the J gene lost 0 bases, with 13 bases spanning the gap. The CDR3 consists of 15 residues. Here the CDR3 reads CASSHTGTVNTEAFF. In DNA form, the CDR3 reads TGTGCCAGCAGCCATACAGGGACGGTGAACACTGAAGCTTTCTTT.

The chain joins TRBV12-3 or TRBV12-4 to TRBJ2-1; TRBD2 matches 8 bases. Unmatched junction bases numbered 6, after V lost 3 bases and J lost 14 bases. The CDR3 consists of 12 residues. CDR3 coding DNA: TGTGCCAGCAGTTTCGGTCCGGGAGGGGAGTTCTTC. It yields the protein CASSFGPGGEFF.

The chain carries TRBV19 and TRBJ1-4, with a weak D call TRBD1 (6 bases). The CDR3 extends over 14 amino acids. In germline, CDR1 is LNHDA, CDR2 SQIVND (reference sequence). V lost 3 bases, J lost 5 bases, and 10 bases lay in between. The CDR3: CASSIGQSNEKLFF. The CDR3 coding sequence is TGTGCCAGTAGTATCGGACAGTCGAATGAAAAACTGTTTTTT.

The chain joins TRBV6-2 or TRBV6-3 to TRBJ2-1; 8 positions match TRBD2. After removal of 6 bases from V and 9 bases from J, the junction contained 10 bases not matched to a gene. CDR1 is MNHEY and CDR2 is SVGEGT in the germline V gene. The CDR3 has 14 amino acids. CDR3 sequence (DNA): TGTGCCAGCAGCCTCTATGGGACTAGAGGTGAGCAGTTCTTC. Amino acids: CASSLYGTRGEQFF.

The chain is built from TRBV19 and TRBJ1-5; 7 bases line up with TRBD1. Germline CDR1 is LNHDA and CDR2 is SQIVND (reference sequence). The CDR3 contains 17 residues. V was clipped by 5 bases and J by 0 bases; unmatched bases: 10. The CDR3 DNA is TGTGCCAGTAGTCGGGACAGACCCTCGAATAGCAATCAGCCCCAGCATTTT. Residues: CASSRDRPSNSNQPQHF.

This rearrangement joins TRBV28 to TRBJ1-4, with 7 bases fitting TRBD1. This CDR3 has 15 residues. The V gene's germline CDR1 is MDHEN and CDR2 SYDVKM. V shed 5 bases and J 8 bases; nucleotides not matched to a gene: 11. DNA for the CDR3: TGTGCCAGCAGTGGGGACAGTGCGATAAGGGAAAAACTGTTTTTT. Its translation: CASSGDSAIREKLFF. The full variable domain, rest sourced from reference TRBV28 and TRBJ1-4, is DVKVTQSSRYLVKRTGEKVFLECVQDMDHENMFWYRQDPGLGLRLIYFSYDVKMKEKGDIPEGYSVSREKKERFSLILESASTNQTSMYLCASSGDSAIREKLFFGSGTQLSVL.

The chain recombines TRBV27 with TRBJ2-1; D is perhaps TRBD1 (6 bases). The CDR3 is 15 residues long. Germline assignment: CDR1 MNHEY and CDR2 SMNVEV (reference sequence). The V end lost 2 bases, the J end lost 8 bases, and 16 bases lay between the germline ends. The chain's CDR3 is CASSLALMGAYEQFF. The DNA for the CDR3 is TGTGCCAGCAGTTTAGCCCTCATGGGGGCGTATGAGCAGTTCTTC.

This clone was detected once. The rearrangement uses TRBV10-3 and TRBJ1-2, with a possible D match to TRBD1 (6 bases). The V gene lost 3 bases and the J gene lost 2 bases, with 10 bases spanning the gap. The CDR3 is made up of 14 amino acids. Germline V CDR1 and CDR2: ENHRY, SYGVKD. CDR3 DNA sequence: TGTGCCATCAGTGAACAGGGTAGGAACTATGGCTACACCTTC. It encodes CAISEQGRNYGYTF.

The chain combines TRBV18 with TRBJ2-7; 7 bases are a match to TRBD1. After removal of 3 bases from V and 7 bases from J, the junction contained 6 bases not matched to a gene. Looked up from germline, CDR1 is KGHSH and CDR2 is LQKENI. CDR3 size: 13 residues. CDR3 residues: CASSPRGPGEQYV. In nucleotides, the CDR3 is TGTGCCAGCTCACCGAGGGGGCCGGGGGAGCAGTACGTC.

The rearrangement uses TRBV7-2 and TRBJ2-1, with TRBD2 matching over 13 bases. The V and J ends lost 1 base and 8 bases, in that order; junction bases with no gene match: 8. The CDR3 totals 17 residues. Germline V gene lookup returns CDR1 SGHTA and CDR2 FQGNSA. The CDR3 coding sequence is TGTGCCAGCAGCTTAGGCTGGGGGACTAGCGGGATGGATGAGCAGTTCTTC. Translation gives CASSLGWGTSGMDEQFF.

The CDR3 DNA is TGTGCCAGCAGCTTGGGGGACAGGGGAGGGGAAAAACTGTTTTTT. Translated, it gives CASSLGDRGGEKLFF. The V gene is TRBV5-5, the J gene TRBJ1-4; 10 bases are a match to TRBD1. Germline V gene data show CDR1 as SGHKS and CDR2 as YYEKEE (reference sequence). CDR3 length: 15 amino acids. The junction had 4 bases not matched to a gene; V was cut back by 0 bases and J by 8 bases.

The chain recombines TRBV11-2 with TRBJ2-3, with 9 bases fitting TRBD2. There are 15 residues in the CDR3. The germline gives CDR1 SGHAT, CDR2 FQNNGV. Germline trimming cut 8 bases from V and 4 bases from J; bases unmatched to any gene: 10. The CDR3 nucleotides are TGTGCCAGCGGCCAGCTTAGCGGGAGCTCAGATACGCAGTATTTT. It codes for CASGQLSGSSDTQYF.

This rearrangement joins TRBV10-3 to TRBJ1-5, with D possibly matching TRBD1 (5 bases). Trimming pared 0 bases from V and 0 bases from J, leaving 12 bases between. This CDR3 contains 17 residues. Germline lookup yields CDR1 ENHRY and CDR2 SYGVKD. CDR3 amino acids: CAISESAGGISNQPQHF. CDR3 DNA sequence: TGTGCCATCAGTGAGTCGGCCGGGGGAATTAGCAATCAGCCCCAGCATTTT.

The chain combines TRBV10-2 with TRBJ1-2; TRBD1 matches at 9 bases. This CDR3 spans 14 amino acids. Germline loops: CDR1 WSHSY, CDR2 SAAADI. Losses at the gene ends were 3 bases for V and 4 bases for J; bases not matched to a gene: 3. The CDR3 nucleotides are TGCGCCAGCAGTGAAACAGGGGGCGCCTATGGCTACACCTTC. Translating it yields CASSETGGAYGYTF.

CDR3 sequence: CASSPGLLDIYEQFF. In DNA, the CDR3 is TGTGCCAGCAGCCCGGGCCTCCTGGACATCTATGAGCAGTTCTTC. The chain joins TRBV5-4 to TRBJ2-1; D may be TRBD1 (5 bases). Trimming removed 4 bases at V and 8 bases at J, with 19 bases between. CDR1 SGHNT and CDR2 YYREEE come from the germline V gene (reference sequence). The CDR3 consists of 15 residues.

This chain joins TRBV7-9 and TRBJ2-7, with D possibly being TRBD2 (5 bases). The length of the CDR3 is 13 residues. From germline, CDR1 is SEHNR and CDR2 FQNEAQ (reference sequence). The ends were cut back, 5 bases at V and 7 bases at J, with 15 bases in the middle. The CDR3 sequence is CASSPPGSPEQYV. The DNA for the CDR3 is TGTGCCAGCAGCCCACCGGGATCGCCGGAGCAGTACGTC.

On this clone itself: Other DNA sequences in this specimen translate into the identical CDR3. CDR3 nucleotides: TGTGCCAGCAGCGTATCGAGCACAGATACGCAGTATTTT. Translated: CASSVSSTDTQYF. This sequence joins TRBV9 and TRBJ2-3, with no clear D. Per the germline V gene, CDR1 is SGDLS and CDR2 is YYNGEE. This CDR3 comprises 13 residues. Trimming stripped 1 base from V and 0 bases from J, with 3 bases between.